This TCR beta chain emerged from a study of cytomegalovirus exposure and HLA in healthy donors. As for the study in general: Of the donors genotyped, about 410 in all, about 80% fell in the Caucasian-associated ancestry cluster. Study-wide points: A list of roughly 160 TCR beta chains associated with cytomegalovirus was given. Using the classifier, cytomegalovirus status was reportedly diagnosed with high specificity and sensitivity. The authors later linked a missense DCLRE1C variant to TCR beta V- and J-gene trimming.

Primers for the PCR totalled 60 Vbeta and 13 Jbeta. This table comes from immunoSEQ multiplex PCR, and its TCRdb copy is limited to in-frame clones, with some not included. Among under 130,000 clones listed, 76% were seen once. Details on this clone: Antigen: not known.

Germline values: CDR1 SNHLY, CDR2 FYNNEI. Losses at the gene ends were 6 bases for V and 2 bases for J; bases not matched to a gene: 7. The CDR3 runs to 15 residues. The rearrangement links TRBV2 to TRBJ1-5; 7 nucleotides agree with TRBD1. Sequencing used PBMCs. The receptor was derived from a man aged 35-49 years in good health and CMV-seropositive. The CDR3 spells CASRADRAGNQPQHF. The DNA of the CDR3 is TGTGCCAGCAGGGCCGACAGGGCGGGCAATCAGCCCCAGCATTTT.